In its sample, the clone carrying this TCR beta chain was seen many times. This sample is drawn from a study of T cells in Graves' hyperthyroidism and ophthalmopathy. Amplified regions were TCR beta CDR3 sequences from RNA transcripts. HTBI primers were used for first-round RT-PCR of the TCR CDR3. TCRdb fed the multiplex PCR reads into MiXCR, producing one record per CDR3 protein. The sample shows about 740,000 distinct CDR3 sequences, about 15% of them seen only once. This TCR was recovered from a woman under 30 with Graves' hyperthyroidism. Source material: blood.

CDR3 region: CSVGADRVQEQYF. The CDR3 DNA is TGCAGCGTTGGGGCGGACAGGGTTCAGGAGCAGTACTTC. This rearrangement joins TRBV29-1 to TRBJ2-7; 8 nucleotides align to TRBD1. The junction had 9 bases not matched to a gene; V was cut back by 4 bases and J by 7 bases. The CDR3 is 13 amino acids. Germline V gene lookup returns CDR1 SQVTM and CDR2 ANQGSEA.